These 32 T cell receptor beta chains originate from one sample sequenced in a study of blood T cell repertoires in COVID-19. This table comes from immunoSEQ multiplex PCR, and its TCRdb copy is limited to in-frame clones, with some not included. The sample carries hundreds of thousands of clones, around nine tenths recorded once. Sequencing was performed on peripheral blood. The receptors come from an older man with acute or convalescent COVID-19.

This clone showed up just once. The rearrangement links TRBV6-4 to TRBJ1-1; D gene unclear. This CDR3 comprises 14 residues. V lost 6 bases to trimming and J lost 1 base, with 12 bases between them. Germline V lookup: CDR1 MRHNA, CDR2 SNTAGT. Here the CDR3 reads CASRYTNTNTEAFF. The CDR3 DNA sequence: TGTGCCAGCAGATATACAAACACGAACACTGAAGCTTTCTTT.

The genes are TRBV4-1 and TRBJ2-6, with 9 bases aligning to TRBD1. Germline V lookup: CDR1 MGHRA, CDR2 YSYEKL. V was pared by 4 bases and J by 2 bases, with 3 bases of the junction left unmatched. The CDR3 covers 16 residues. The CDR3 bases are TGCGCCAGCAGCCCGGGACAGGGAGCTGGGGCCAACGTCCTGACTTTC. Amino acid sequence: CASSPGQGAGANVLTF.

Worth noting for this clone: Distinct nucleotide sequences in the sample also encode this CDR3. CDR3 coding DNA: TGTGCCAGCAGTGGTCAGTTGAACACTGAAGCTTTCTTT. Translation gives CASSGQLNTEAFF. The chain carries TRBV12-3 or TRBV12-4 and TRBJ1-1; no firm D call. Trimming left V 5 bases short and J 0 bases short, with 7 bases between. CDR3 length equals 13 residues.

The chain joins TRBV7-9 to TRBJ2-7; D might be TRBD1 (5 bases). The CDR3 contains 14 residues. Trimming left V 5 bases short and J 6 bases short, with 17 bases between. CDR1 and CDR2 (germline): SEHNR, FQNEAQ (reference sequence). The CDR3 DNA sequence: TGTGCCAGCAGCCCAAGTACGGACACCCTCGAGCAGTACTTC. Amino acid sequence: CASSPSTDTLEQYF.

The chain has TRBV2 and TRBJ2-2; unclear D gene. CDR3 length: 13 amino acids. V was cut by 5 bases and J by 6 bases, with 10 bases left in between. CDR1 and CDR2 from the germline V gene are SNHLY and FYNNEI. CDR3 protein: CASSRSSAGELFF. In DNA form, the CDR3 reads TGTGCCAGCAGTCGGTCAAGCGCCGGGGAGCTGTTTTTT.

V gene TRBV29-1 combines with J gene TRBJ1-1, with D possibly TRBD1 on 6 matching bases. V lost 7 bases and J lost 1, with 10 bases in between. Germline CDR1 is SQVTM and CDR2 is ANQGSEA. The CDR3 has 12 residues. The CDR3: CSAGDKNTEAFF. The CDR3, as DNA: TGCAGCGCCGGGGACAAGAACACTGAAGCTTTCTTT.

The chain has TRBV19 and TRBJ2-3, with 8 bases matching TRBD2. J was trimmed by 2 bases and V by 6 bases; bases with no gene match: 13. The CDR3 totals 17 residues. The germline V gene has CDR1 LNHDA and CDR2 SQIVND (reference sequence). The CDR3 protein is CASRGGGPSPFTDTQYF. CDR3 in DNA: TGTGCCAGTAGAGGCGGGGGGCCATCGCCCTTCACAGATACGCAGTATTTT.

The CDR3 region is CASSSTSVGAYEQYF. The CDR3 DNA reads TGTGCCAGCAGCTCAACTAGCGTTGGAGCCTACGAGCAGTACTTC. The V and J genes are TRBV11-3 and TRBJ2-7; 7 bases are shared with TRBD2. After removal of 4 bases from V and 2 bases from J, the junction contained 8 bases not matched to a gene. Germline CDR1 is SGHNT and CDR2 is YENEEA. This CDR3 contains 15 residues.

This sequence joins TRBV27 and TRBJ2-3, with TRBD2 matching over 9 bases. V was clipped by 7 bases and J by 1 base; unmatched bases: 6. The CDR3 is 15 amino acids. The V gene's germline CDR1 is MNHEY and CDR2 SMNVEV (reference sequence). The CDR3 bases are TGTGCCAGCACCAGGCGGGAGGGCCGCACAGATACGCAGTATTTT. It is translated as CASTRREGRTDTQYF.

The J gene is TRBJ1-3, the V gene TRBV7-2; D perhaps matches TRBD1 (5 bases). The CDR3 consists of 14 residues. V lost 5 bases to trimming and J lost 2 bases, with 10 bases between them. The V gene's germline CDR1 is SGHTA and CDR2 FQGNSA. CDR3 amino acids: CASSPDSPGNTIYF. The CDR3 DNA reads TGTGCCAGCAGCCCCGACAGTCCTGGAAACACCATATATTTT.

The V call is TRBV23-1, the J call TRBJ2-1; 7 bases map to TRBD1. TRBV23-1 is given ORF status, its function remaining uncertain. The V segment lost 6 bases and the J segment 6 bases; nucleotides outside the gene matches: 8. There are 14 residues in the CDR3. CDR3 nucleotide sequence: TGCGCCAGCAGCGGGACAGTAGGATGCAATGAGCAGTTCTTC. It yields the protein CASSGTVGCNEQFF.

The chain joins TRBV7-9 to TRBJ2-7; TRBD2 matches at 9 bases. Germline loops: CDR1 SEHNR, CDR2 FQNEAQ (reference sequence). This CDR3 comprises 15 residues. V was pared by 5 bases and J by 1 base, with 6 bases of the junction left unmatched. The CDR3 protein is CASSERSGGSYEQYF. CDR3 sequence (DNA): TGTGCCAGCAGCGAGCGCAGCGGGGGGTCCTACGAGCAGTACTTC. Variable domain in full (rest from reference TRBV7-9 and TRBJ2-7): DTGVSQNPRHKITKRGQNVTFRCDPISEHNRLYWYRQTLGQGPEFLTYFQNEAQLEKSRLLSDRFSAERPKGSFSTLEIQRTEQGDSAMYLCASSERSGGSYEQYFGPGTRLTVT.

The chain's CDR3 is CASRGQGAGGNTIYF. The CDR3 region has the DNA TGTGCCAGCAGGGGACAGGGGGCTGGAGGAAACACCATATATTTT. The chain employs TRBV6-5 and TRBJ1-3; the match to TRBD1 covers 12 bases. The CDR3 covers 15 residues. The V gene's germline CDR1 is MNHEY and CDR2 SVGAGI. V was clipped by 6 bases and J by 4 bases; unmatched bases: 4.

The chain carries TRBV4-2 and TRBJ2-1; D may be TRBD2 (5 bases). The CDR3 is 16 amino acids. Germline values: CDR1 LGHNA, CDR2 YNFKEQ. V shed 1 base and J shed 6 bases, with 16 bases lying between them. In DNA form, the CDR3 reads TGTGCCAGCAGCCAAGGGTATAGGTCGAGCGGCAATGAGCAGTTCTTC. This sequence encodes CASSQGYRSSGNEQFF.

The chain employs TRBV5-4 and TRBJ2-5, with D perhaps matching TRBD1 (5 bases). The germline V gene has CDR1 SGHNT and CDR2 YYREEE (reference sequence). The V end was cut by 2 bases, the J end by 2 bases, with 16 bases between. CDR3 length: 16 amino acids. Here the CDR3 reads CASSFPRPGLQETQYF. The CDR3 region has the DNA TGTGCCAGCAGCTTCCCGCGGCCAGGGTTGCAAGAGACCCAGTACTTC.

The rearrangement links TRBV6-2 or TRBV6-3 to TRBJ2-5; 10 positions agree with TRBD1. The CDR3 extends over 15 amino acids. CDR1 is MNHEY and CDR2 is SVGEGT in the germline V gene. With 5 bases clipped from V and 4 bases from J, the junction kept 7 bases outside the gene matches. CDR3 loop: CASSGGQGIRETQYF. CDR3 coding DNA: TGTGCCAGCAGTGGGGGACAGGGGATTCGAGAGACCCAGTACTTC.

The chain joins TRBV12-3 or TRBV12-4 to TRBJ1-1; TRBD1 agrees at 7 bases. The V and J ends lost 6 bases and 10 bases, in that order; junction bases with no gene match: 5. The CDR3 extends over 11 amino acids. CDR3 region: CASRQGIVAFF. Written as DNA, the CDR3 is TGTGCCAGCAGACAGGGGATTGTAGCTTTCTTT.

J is TRBJ2-7 and V is TRBV7-2, with a possible D match to TRBD2 (7 bases). The CDR3 is 13 residues long. The germline gives CDR1 SGHTA, CDR2 FQGNSA. Trimming cost V 8 bases and J 3 bases, with 14 bases left between them. The DNA for the CDR3 is TGTGCCAGCCGGGAGGACAGTTTCTACGAGCAGTACTTC. Encoded protein: CASREDSFYEQYF.

The chain employs TRBV4-3 and TRBJ2-7; the D is unclear. This CDR3 has 14 residues. Germline assignment: CDR1 LGHNA and CDR2 YSLEER. Trimming took off 0 bases at V and 2 bases at J, with 8 bases between the two ends. CDR3 coding DNA: TGCGCCAGCAGCCAAGATTTCCAAACCTACGAGCAGTACTTC. Protein sequence: CASSQDFQTYEQYF.

This chain joins TRBV27 and TRBJ2-1; TRBD2 might be the D (5 bases). The CDR3 contains 13 residues. V was clipped by 10 bases and J by 0 bases, with 10 bases between them. The germline V gene has CDR1 MNHEY and CDR2 SMNVEV (reference sequence). The CDR3 DNA follows: TGTGCCACCGGCCGGGGCTCCTACAATGAGCAGTTCTTC. This sequence encodes CATGRGSYNEQFF.

V usage is TRBV6-4 and J usage is TRBJ1-5; 10 nucleotides match TRBD1. The ends lost 3 bases at V and 3 bases at J; junction bases unmatched: 2. The CDR3 totals 15 residues. Germline values: CDR1 MRHNA, CDR2 SNTAGT. CDR3 sequence: CASSEGTGVNQPQHF. The CDR3 region has the DNA TGTGCCAGCAGTGAGGGGACAGGGGTCAATCAGCCCCAGCATTTT.

The chain couples TRBV28 to TRBJ1-2; TRBD1 is a possible D gene (5 bases). Deletions cut 3 bases from V and 5 bases from J, with 10 bases between. In germline, CDR1 is MDHEN, CDR2 SYDVKM. CDR3 length: 13 residues. Here the CDR3 reads CASSLWGVYGYTF. DNA for the CDR3: TGTGCCAGCAGTTTGTGGGGGGTATATGGCTACACCTTC.

This sequence joins TRBV4-2 and TRBJ2-7; TRBD2 matches at 7 bases. There are 12 residues in the CDR3. Germline lookup yields CDR1 LGHNA and CDR2 YNFKEQ. The V and J ends lost 7 bases and 4 bases, in that order; junction bases with no gene match: 4. CDR3 in DNA: TGTGCCAGCACTCTAGCGGCATACGAGCAGTACTTC. Translating it yields CASTLAAYEQYF.

The chain combines TRBV7-2 with TRBJ1-3, with 7 bases identical to TRBD1. CDR1 and CDR2 (germline): SGHTA, FQGNSA. V trimming: 2 bases; J trimming: 8 bases; junction bases outside the gene matches: 0. The CDR3 totals 12 residues. The CDR3 sequence: CASSLQGDTIYF. DNA of the CDR3: TGTGCCAGCAGCTTACAGGGGGACACCATATATTTT.

The chain is built from TRBV3-1 (or the pseudogene TRBV3-2) and TRBJ2-3; D possibly corresponds to TRBD2 (5 bases). The germline CDR1 and CDR2 sequences are LGHDT and YNNKEL (reference sequence). V shed 4 bases and J shed 2 bases, with 22 bases lying between them. The CDR3 is 18 residues long. In DNA, the CDR3 is TGTGCCAGCAGCCCTACCGCGGTCCTAGCAGAGTTCACAGATACGCAGTATTTT. Its protein product is CASSPTAVLAEFTDTQYF.

The sample holds one count of this clone. V is TRBV9 and J is TRBJ1-5; TRBD1 is a possible D gene (6 bases). The V gene lost 4 bases and the J gene lost 3 bases, with 11 bases spanning the gap. Looked up from germline, CDR1 is SGDLS and CDR2 is YYNGEE. The CDR3 runs to 14 residues. The CDR3 here is CASSLDSSNQPQHF. The CDR3 DNA reads as TGTGCCAGCAGCCTGGACAGCTCCAATCAGCCCCAGCATTTT.

The chain uses TRBV5-1 and TRBJ2-1; perhaps TRBD1 as D (6 bases). This CDR3 is 15 amino acids long. V dropped 4 bases and J dropped 2 bases, with 13 bases sitting between them. Germline lookup yields CDR1 SGHRS and CDR2 YFSETQ. This CDR3 is CASSPNRAAYNEQFF. In nucleotides, the CDR3 is TGCGCCAGCAGCCCCAACAGGGCCGCCTACAATGAGCAGTTCTTC. Looking up the rest from reference TRBV5-1 and TRBJ2-1 gives the full variable domain: KAGVTQTPRYLIKTRGQQVTLSCSPISGHRSVSWYQQTPGQGLQFLFEYFSETQRNKGNFPGRFSGRQFSNSRSEMNVSTLELGDSALYLCASSPNRAAYNEQFFGPGTRLTVL.

The chain uses TRBV6-5 and TRBJ2-7; TRBD1 agrees at 9 bases. The length of the CDR3 is 16 residues. V lost 0 bases, J lost 4 bases, and 7 bases stayed unmatched. The germline gives CDR1 MNHEY, CDR2 SVGAGI. CDR3 amino acids: CASSYSSTGGAYEQYF. CDR3 coding DNA: TGTGCCAGCAGTTACTCCTCCACAGGGGGCGCTTACGAGCAGTACTTC.

The J gene is TRBJ2-1, the V gene TRBV25-1, with TRBD2 matching 14 bases. In germline, CDR1 is MGHDK, CDR2 SYGVNS. CDR3 size: 17 residues. The junction had 6 bases not matched to a gene; V was cut back by 7 bases and J by 1 base. CDR3 DNA: TGTGCCAGCACGGGACTAGCGGGGGAGGGATCCTACAATGAGCAGTTCTTC. It is translated as CASTGLAGEGSYNEQFF.

The gene calls are TRBV28 and TRBJ1-1, with D tentatively TRBD1 (6 bases). CDR1 and CDR2 from the germline V gene are MDHEN and SYDVKM. V was shortened by 3 bases and J by 1 base, with 15 bases between the two germline ends. CDR3 size: 16 residues. This chain's CDR3 is CASSLVNPGQNTEAFF. The DNA of the CDR3 is TGTGCCAGCAGTTTGGTCAACCCGGGACAGAACACTGAAGCTTTCTTT.

The chain has TRBV9 and TRBJ1-1; possibly TRBD1 for D (6 bases). The V gene's germline CDR1 is SGDLS and CDR2 YYNGEE. The CDR3 totals 15 residues. Trimming shortened V by 3 bases and J by 0 bases, and 12 bases separated the two germline ends. The CDR3 DNA sequence: TGTGCCAGCAGCGGGGCAGGGGCCCTGAACACTGAAGCTTTCTTT. This sequence encodes CASSGAGALNTEAFF.

This clone was seen a handful of times. V and J are TRBV5-4 and TRBJ2-1; 9 bases are a match to TRBD2. Germline CDR1 is SGHNT and CDR2 is YYREEE (reference sequence). Germline trimming cut 7 bases from V and 2 bases from J; bases unmatched to any gene: 7. The CDR3 runs to 15 residues. The CDR3 DNA follows: TGTGCCAGCGTGGTAGCGGGAGCACCCTACAATGAGCAGTTCTTC. Protein: CASVVAGAPYNEQFF.